The 21 T cell receptor beta chains reported below all come from one sample, sequenced in a study of cytomegalovirus exposure and HLA in healthy donors. It was with 60 Vbeta and 13 Jbeta primers that the PCR ran. Using immunoSEQ multiplex PCR, the repertoire was profiled, and TCRdb retains in-frame clones only, with some absent. The sample shows under 150,000 clones, 80% of them seen only once. The sample taken for sequencing was PBMCs. These receptors came from a woman in her thirties or forties in good health and CMV-seronegative.

The chain uses TRBV7-2 and TRBJ2-4, with D possibly TRBD2 on 5 matching bases. The length of the CDR3 is 15 residues. Germline lookup yields CDR1 SGHTA and CDR2 FQGNSA. Trimming pared 0 bases from V and 5 bases from J, leaving 11 bases between. The CDR3 DNA reads TGTGCCAGCAGCTTAGCGCCTAGCAGTGAAAACATTCAGTACTTC. It is translated as CASSLAPSSENIQYF.

This clone was seen only a few times. The chain couples TRBV11-2 to TRBJ2-3; unclear D gene. In germline, CDR1 is SGHAT, CDR2 FQNNGV. The CDR3 covers 13 residues. Trimming took off 2 bases at V and 5 bases at J, with 8 bases between the two ends. CDR3 amino acids: CASSLYSGDTQYF. The CDR3 DNA is TGTGCCAGCAGCTTATACTCGGGAGATACGCAGTATTTT. Supplemented by reference TRBV11-2 and TRBJ2-3, the full variable domain reads EAGVAQSPRYKIIEKRQSVAFWCNPISGHATLYWYQQILGQGPKLLIQFQNNGVVDDSQLPKDRFSAERLKGVDSTLKIQPAKLEDSAVYLCASSLYSGDTQYFGPGTRLTVL.

The V and J genes are TRBV6-5 and TRBJ2-1; the match to TRBD1 covers 10 bases. This CDR3 spans 14 amino acids. J lost 7 bases, V lost 5 bases, and 5 bases had no gene match. CDR1 and CDR2 (germline): MNHEY, SVGAGI. Written as DNA, the CDR3 is TGTGCCAGCAGTGACGGACAGGGGGGGAATGAGCAGTTCTTC. It encodes CASSDGQGGNEQFF.

This sequence joins TRBV5-1 and TRBJ2-2, with a weak D call TRBD2 (5 bases). Trimming stripped 4 bases from V and 0 bases from J, with 13 bases between. The CDR3 sequence is 16 residues long. CDR1 and CDR2 (germline): SGHRS, YFSETQ. This chain's CDR3 is CASSPNPGTNTGELFF. The CDR3 nucleotides are TGCGCCAGCAGCCCCAATCCGGGAACGAACACCGGGGAGCTGTTTTTT.

V and J are TRBV7-2 and TRBJ2-7; the D gene is possibly TRBD2 (5 bases). This CDR3 has 13 residues. The V gene's germline CDR1 is SGHTA and CDR2 FQGNSA. The ends were cut back, 5 bases at V and 4 bases at J, with 12 bases in the middle. The DNA for the CDR3 is TGTGCCAGCAGCCGGGCCCCGGGGTACGAGCAGTACTTC. This gives the protein CASSRAPGYEQYF. The entire variable domain, with the rest obtained from reference TRBV7-2 and TRBJ2-7, is as follows: GAGVSQSPSNKVTEKGKDVELRCDPISGHTALYWYRQSLGQGLEFLIYFQGNSAPDKSGLPSDRFSAERTGGSVSTLTIQRTQQEDSAVYLCASSRAPGYEQYFGPGTRLTVT.

The rearrangement joins TRBV6-1 to TRBJ2-6; D might be TRBD1 (5 bases). V was trimmed by 3 bases and J by 0 bases, leaving 9 bases between them. This CDR3 spans 16 amino acids. The germline V gene encodes CDR1 MNHNS and CDR2 SASEGT. The CDR3 spells CASSEQGHSGANVLTF. CDR3 DNA: TGTGCCAGCAGTGAGCAGGGCCACTCTGGGGCCAACGTCCTGACTTTC.

This clone was detected only a few times. CDR3 coding DNA: TGTGCCAGCAGCTTGGCTAGACCTCCGGGGGAACTGTTTTTT. Translating it yields CASSLARPPGELFF. The chain uses TRBV5-6 and TRBJ1-4, with D possibly TRBD1 on 5 matching bases. V lost 0 bases and J 12 bases, leaving 15 bases between the germline ends. CDR3 length equals 14 residues. CDR1 is SGHDT and CDR2 is YYEEEE in the germline V gene.

Comments on this clone: The same CDR3 arises from other DNA sequences in this sample as well. The genes are TRBV9 and TRBJ1-5, with 8 bases that match TRBD1. The germline CDR1 and CDR2 sequences are SGDLS and YYNGEE. V was pared by 4 bases and J by 3 bases, with 6 bases of the junction left unmatched. This CDR3 has 15 amino acids. As DNA, the CDR3 is TGTGCCAGCAGCTCGACAGGGGACCCCAATCAGCCCCAGCATTTT. It codes for CASSSTGDPNQPQHF.

This sequence joins TRBV4-3 and TRBJ2-1; TRBD2 aligns across 12 bases. Germline CDR1 LGHNA, CDR2 YSLEER. J was trimmed by 8 bases and V by 1 base; bases with no gene match: 6. This CDR3 region has 16 residues. This CDR3 reads CASSQGLAGAIYEQFF. For the CDR3, the DNA is TGCGCCAGCAGCCAAGGACTAGCGGGAGCCATCTATGAGCAGTTCTTC.

About this clone: The sample contains more than one DNA sequence encoding this CDR3. This rearrangement joins TRBV5-6 to TRBJ1-5; no reliable D call. V was cut by 1 base and J by 1 base, with 3 bases left in between. Germline V lookup: CDR1 SGHDT, CDR2 YYEEEE. CDR3 length: 13 amino acids. CDR3 nucleotide sequence: TGTGCCAGCAGCTTGTCGAGCAATCAGCCCCAGCATTTT. Its protein is CASSLSSNQPQHF.

This clone was recorded a few times. The chain carries TRBV4-2 and TRBJ1-1; TRBD1 might be the D (6 bases). In germline, CDR1 is LGHNA, CDR2 YNFKEQ. The germline V and J ends were trimmed by 1 base and 5 bases, with 14 bases remaining between them. CDR3 length: 15 amino acids. DNA of the CDR3: TGTGCCAGCAGCCAAGGGCCAGGGGAAGGGACTGAAGCTTTCTTT. It yields the protein CASSQGPGEGTEAFF.

The chain employs TRBV19 and TRBJ2-1; TRBD2 matches at 8 bases. The junction had 8 bases not matched to a gene; V was cut back by 5 bases and J by 5 bases. The CDR3 has 15 amino acids. Germline values: CDR1 LNHDA, CDR2 SQIVND (reference sequence). This chain's CDR3 is CASSFGGEWNNEQFF. The DNA of the CDR3 is TGTGCCAGTAGTTTCGGGGGGGAGTGGAACAATGAGCAGTTCTTC.

This chain uses TRBV7-8 with TRBJ2-7; 9 positions agree with TRBD2. The CDR3 covers 15 residues. V lost 5 bases, J lost 0 bases, and 5 bases stayed unmatched. Germline-derived CDR1 and CDR2 are SGHVS and FQNEAQ. CDR3 DNA sequence: TGTGCCAGCAGCCCGCGGGGGGGCAGCTCCTACGAGCAGTACTTC. Translation gives CASSPRGGSSYEQYF. Together with reference TRBV7-8 and TRBJ2-7, the CDR3 gives the full variable domain: GAGVSQSPRYKVAKRGQDVALRCDPISGHVSLFWYQQALGQGPEFLTYFQNEAQLDKSGLPSDRFFAERPEGSVSTLKIQRTQQEDSAVYLCASSPRGGSSYEQYFGPGTRLTVT.

This sequence joins TRBV9 and TRBJ2-5; the D is unclear. This CDR3 region has 13 residues. The germline V gene has CDR1 SGDLS and CDR2 YYNGEE. V gave up 0 bases and J gave up 1 base, with 4 bases separating them. CDR3 in amino acids: CASSVASQETQYF. CDR3 nucleotides: TGTGCCAGCAGCGTAGCTTCCCAAGAGACCCAGTACTTC.

This clone has a single count. The chain carries TRBV18 and TRBJ1-6, with 9 bases identical to TRBD1. The CDR3 has 16 amino acids. V shed 3 bases, J shed 8 bases, and the junction held 8 bases outside the gene matches. Germline lookup yields CDR1 KGHSH and CDR2 LQKENI. The DNA for the CDR3 is TGTGCCAGCTCACCCACAGGGGGCAGGAGTGATTCACCCCTCCACTTT. Protein product: CASSPTGGRSDSPLHF. Supplemented by reference TRBV18 and TRBJ1-6, the full variable domain reads NAGVMQNPRHLVRRRGQEARLRCSPMKGHSHVYWYRQLPEEGLKFMVYLQKENIIDESGMPKERFSAEFPKEGPSILRIQQVVRGDSAAYFCASSPTGGRSDSPLHFGNGTRLTVT.

The rearrangement links TRBV7-2 to TRBJ1-5; D perhaps matches TRBD1 (6 bases). This CDR3 has 17 amino acids. V was pared by 5 bases and J by 1 base, with 18 bases between. Germline assignment: CDR1 SGHTA and CDR2 FQGNSA. CDR3 bases: TGTGCCAGCAGCCGTAATCCGACAGGAATCAGCAATCAGCCCCAGCATTTT. It yields the protein CASSRNPTGISNQPQHF.

The chain uses TRBV6-5 and TRBJ2-5, with no clear D. CDR3 length: 13 residues. Trimming took 6 bases from V and 2 from J, leaving 10 bases between them. The germline V gene has CDR1 MNHEY and CDR2 SVGAGI. CDR3 sequence: CASRRTYQETQYF. Here the CDR3 DNA reads TGTGCCAGCAGGCGAACGTATCAAGAGACCCAGTACTTC.

The rearrangement links TRBV6-1 to TRBJ1-3, with 10 bases identical to TRBD1. Germline assignment: CDR1 MNHNS and CDR2 SASEGT. CDR3 length equals 15 residues. The ends lost 0 bases at V and 5 bases at J; junction bases unmatched: 1. The CDR3: CASSEADRGRNTIYF. CDR3 sequence (DNA): TGTGCCAGCAGTGAAGCGGACAGGGGGAGAAACACCATATATTTT.

The genes are TRBV5-1 and TRBJ2-1; 8 bases map to TRBD2. After removal of 2 bases from V and 5 bases from J, the junction contained 0 bases not matched to a gene. Germline CDR1 is SGHRS and CDR2 is YFSETQ. This CDR3 region has 13 residues. DNA for the CDR3: TGCGCCAGCAGCTTCGGGGGGGACAATGAGCAGTTCTTC. As protein: CASSFGGDNEQFF.

J is TRBJ1-3 and V is TRBV6-6; unclear D gene. CDR3 length: 13 residues. V shed 6 bases and J shed 4 bases, with 10 bases lying between them. Germline V lookup: CDR1 MNHNY, CDR2 SVGAGI (reference sequence). The DNA for the CDR3 is TGTGCCAGCAGGTCTGTACAAGGAAACACCATATATTTT. Translating gives CASRSVQGNTIYF.

The rearrangement links TRBV4-2 to TRBJ2-1, with TRBD2 identical over 16 bases. The germline V gene encodes CDR1 LGHNA and CDR2 YNFKEQ. V shed 4 bases and J 7 bases; nucleotides not matched to a gene: 4. The CDR3 is 16 amino acids. The CDR3 DNA is TGTGCCAGCAGCCTTGAGGGACTAGCGGGAGGGAATGAGCAGTTCTTC. This translates into CASSLEGLAGGNEQFF.